These 20 T cell receptor beta chains were all obtained from the same sample, sequenced in a study of tumor-infiltrating lymphocytes in primary liver carcinoma. The authors made TCR beta cDNA from around 500 ng total RNA with a constant-region primer. Amplification in three nested multiplex PCR rounds with slightly modified ARM-PCR gave rise to TCR beta libraries. Researchers ran the first two PCR rounds for approximately 10 cycles each with TRBV1-TRBV30 forward primers and a C-beta reverse primer. One entry per CDR3 protein results from TCRdb running MiXCR on the multiplex PCR reads. There are fewer than 350,000 distinct CDR3 sequences in the sample; roughly 61% occur only once, and roughly 6.5% lies in the top ten. The blood RNA (from unsorted whole blood) was obtained, and germline DNA was also extracted. Sequenced: peripheral blood. These receptors originate from a man aged 35 to 55 with primary liver carcinoma and hepatitis B virus infection.

A note on this clonotype: This is likely a read error, given that the CDR3 carries no conserved phenylalanine or tryptophan at its end. V gene TRBV28 combines with J gene TRBJ1-2; no reliable D call. Trimming left V 5 bases short and J 8 bases short, with 9 bases between. Germline V CDR1 and CDR2: MDHEN, SYDVKM. The CDR3 runs to 11 residues. In DNA, the CDR3 is TGTGCCAGCAGTCTCTTGGCAGGCTACACCCTC. Translating it yields CASSLLAGYTL.

With regard to this clonotype: A read error may produce the germline difference seen at one junction end. The chain is built from TRBV13 and TRBJ2-1, with D perhaps assigned TRBD1 or TRBD2 (5 bases each). The CDR3 sequence is 14 residues long. Germline CDR1 and CDR2: PRHDT and FYEKMQ (reference sequence). CDR3 nucleotide sequence: TGTGCCAGCAGCTCTCGCCTTCGGGGCCATGAGCAGCTCTTC. This translates into CASSSRLRGHEQLF.

On this clonotype: This could be a read error, since a much larger clone is one nucleotide away. The chain recombines TRBV4-1 with TRBJ2-5, with D perhaps matching TRBD2 (5 bases). Looked up from germline, CDR1 is MGHRA and CDR2 is YSYEKL. The CDR3 spans 15 residues. The CDR3 protein is CASNQVRGFPETQYF. Written as DNA, the CDR3 is TGCGCCAGCAACCAAGTGAGAGGGTTTCCGGAGACCCAGTACTTC.

The chain couples TRBV5-1 to TRBJ2-1; D may be TRBD2 (5 bases). The CDR3 spans 14 residues. Germline CDR1 and CDR2: SGHRS and YFSETQ. Trimming removed 6 bases from V and 2 bases from J, with 12 bases in between. DNA of the CDR3: TGCGCCAGCAACCCTTCACTAGCCTACAATGAGCAGTTCTTC. Protein sequence: CASNPSLAYNEQFF. Filled out from reference TRBV5-1 and TRBJ2-1, the complete variable domain reads KAGVTQTPRYLIKTRGQQVTLSCSPISGHRSVSWYQQTPGQGLQFLFEYFSETQRNKGNFPGRFSGRQFSNSRSEMNVSTLELGDSALYLCASNPSLAYNEQFFGPGTRLTVL.

In the case of this clonotype: A read error is likely, as this CDR3 ends without the conserved phenylalanine or tryptophan. The chain links TRBV11-2 to TRBJ2-5; D may be TRBD1 or TRBD2 (5 bases each). The CDR3 loop spans 14 amino acids. Germline V CDR1 and CDR2: SGHAT, FQNNGV. The CDR3 DNA is TGTACCAGCAGCTTAGAGGGACCCGGCGGGACCCAGTACCTC. This codes for CTSSLEGPGGTQYL.

The rearrangement joins TRBV11-2 to TRBJ2-1; 7 nucleotides align to TRBD1. The CDR3 has 16 residues. The V and J ends lost 2 bases and 12 bases, in that order; junction bases with no gene match: 16. CDR1 and CDR2 (germline): SGHAT, FQNNGV. The CDR3 is CASSLMSDRIIDGQFF. CDR3 bases: TGTGCCAGCAGCTTAATGTCGGACAGGATTATCGATGGGCAGTTCTTC.

This clonotype was seen more than once but under ten times. A much larger clone lies one base from this, so it may be a read error. V usage is TRBV7-8 and J usage is TRBJ2-2; weak D call: TRBD2 (6 bases). CDR1 and CDR2 (germline): SGHVS, FQNEAQ. The CDR3 sequence is 15 residues long. In DNA, the CDR3 is TGTGTCAGCAGGGAACGGGGACTCTTGTCGAGGGAGCTGTTTTTT. It yields the protein CVSRERGLLSRELFF.

The table lists this clonotype with many counts. The J gene is TRBJ2-1, the V gene TRBV11-3; 8 bases align to TRBD1. Per the germline V gene, CDR1 is SGHNT and CDR2 is YENEEA. The J segment lost 8 bases and the V segment lost 5 bases, leaving 11 bases of the junction unmatched. The length of the CDR3 is 15 residues. The CDR3 sequence is CASSPREQGAYEQFF. The DNA for the CDR3 is TGTGCCAGCAGCCCCAGGGAGCAGGGGGCGTATGAGCAGTTCTTC. Filled out from reference TRBV11-3 and TRBJ2-1, the complete variable domain reads EAGVVQSPRYKIIEKKQPVAFWCNPISGHNTLYWYLQNLGQGPELLIRYENEEAVDDSQLPKDRFSAERLKGVDSTLKIQPAELGDSAVYLCASSPREQGAYEQFFGPGTRLTVL.

This clonotype was detected ten times or more. The chain is built from TRBV4-1 and TRBJ1-4; D might be TRBD1 (6 bases). Germline values: CDR1 MGHRA, CDR2 YSYEKL. CDR3 length: 16 amino acids. Trimming shortened V by 3 bases and J by 5 bases, and 16 bases separated the two germline ends. The CDR3 is CASSHLPGTKNEKLFF. CDR3 DNA sequence: TGCGCCAGCAGCCACCTCCCCGGGACAAAGAATGAAAAACTGTTTTTT.

Details on this clonotype: At one end the junction does not follow the germline gene, possibly because of a read error. The chain couples TRBV11-2 to TRBJ2-3; no reliable D call. Germline lookup yields CDR1 SGHAT and CDR2 FQNNGV. This CDR3 is built from 20 residues. The CDR3 reads CTSSPQRVAAQRPSIDTQYF. CDR3 sequence (DNA): TGTACCAGCAGCCCACAAAGGGTCGCGGCCCAACGCCCCAGCATAGATACGCAGTATTTT.

This clonotype is a singleton in its sample. The rearrangement joins TRBV24-1 to TRBJ2-5; 7 positions match TRBD1. CDR1 is KGHDR and CDR2 is SFDVKD in the germline V gene. The V and J ends lost 9 bases and 1 base, in that order; junction bases with no gene match: 7. The CDR3 has 14 residues. As DNA, the CDR3 is TGTGCCACCCTAACAGGGGACCTCCAAGAGACCCAGTACTTC. This sequence encodes CATLTGDLQETQYF.

This clonotype was seen only once. A single base separates this from a much larger clone, so it may be a read error. V and J are TRBV6-2 or TRBV6-3 and TRBJ2-2; TRBD2 aligns across 10 bases. The CDR3 length is 17 residues. Per the germline V gene, CDR1 is MNHEY and CDR2 is SVGEGT. CDR3 region: CASKASGRFSPTVELFF. For the CDR3, the DNA is TGTGCCAGCAAGGCTAGCGGGAGATTTTCCCCCACCGTGGAGCTGTTTTTT.

This clonotype was recorded once. Being one base from a much bigger clone, this may be a read error. The V call is TRBV4-3, the J call TRBJ2-2, with D hard to call. The CDR3 spans 14 residues. V was trimmed by 5 bases and J by 4 bases, leaving 11 bases between them. The V gene's germline CDR1 is LGHNA and CDR2 YSLEER. The CDR3 coding sequence is TGCGCCAGCAGCATGACCCACATCACCGGGGAGCTGTTTTTT. As protein: CASSMTHITGELFF.

The chain uses TRBV30 and TRBJ2-7; perhaps D is TRBD1 or TRBD2 (5 bases each). Germline lookup yields CDR1 GTSNPN and CDR2 SVGIG (reference sequence). This CDR3 is built from 14 residues. The CDR3 loop is CVLSYSGTIYEQYF. DNA for the CDR3: TGTGTCTTGAGTTACTCCGGGACGATCTACGAGCAGTACTTC. The whole variable domain, filled in from reference TRBV30 and TRBJ2-7, reads SQTIHQWPATLVQPVGSPLSLECTVEGTSNPNLYWYRQAAGRGLQLLFYSVGIGQISSEVPQNLSASRPQDRQFILSSKKLLLSDSGFYLCVLSYSGTIYEQYFGPGTRLTVT.

V usage is TRBV12-3 or TRBV12-4 and J usage is TRBJ2-5; TRBD2 aligns across 8 bases. Gene TRBJ2-1 matches the end of the DNA better, so the J call may be wrong. The CDR3 runs 14 residues. In DNA, the CDR3 is TGTGCCAGCAGGGCCTGGGCGGGAGGTGAGACCCAGTTCTTC. Protein sequence: CASRAWAGGETQFF.

This chain uses TRBV7-9 with TRBJ2-1, with D possibly TRBD2 on 7 matching bases. V was trimmed by 3 bases and J by 6 bases, leaving 21 bases between them. This CDR3 has 17 amino acids. Germline CDR1 SEHNR, CDR2 FQNEAQ (reference sequence). The CDR3, as DNA: TGTGCCAGCAGCTTTCCCACAGGGACCGGACTAGGCAATGAGCAGTTCTTC. It encodes CASSFPTGTGLGNEQFF.

This clonotype was detected ten times or more. The J gene is TRBJ2-7, the V gene TRBV12-3 or TRBV12-4, with a possible D match to TRBD1 (8 bases). V lost 4 bases, J lost 6 bases, and 16 bases lay in between. The CDR3 runs to 14 residues. CDR3 nucleotide sequence: TGTGCCAGCAGTTCTGGACAGGGAGGGAGCGAGCAGTACTTC. It yields the protein CASSSGQGGSEQYF.

This clonotype was seen only once. This may be a read error: a much more frequent sequence differs by one nucleotide. The chain carries TRBV12-3 or TRBV12-4 and TRBJ2-3; D not resolved. The CDR3 has 14 residues. The ends were cut back, 0 bases at V and 6 bases at J, with 10 bases in the middle. In nucleotides, the CDR3 is TGTGCCAGCAGTTTAGCGCCGAGTGTCGATACGCAGTATTTT. This translates into CASSLAPSVDTQYF.

The chain joins TRBV12-3 or TRBV12-4 to TRBJ2-2; the D is unclear. V lost 9 bases to trimming and J lost 5 bases, with 16 bases between them. CDR3 length: 14 amino acids. DNA of the CDR3: TGTGCCAGGCGTCCCGACCGAGAAACCGGGGAGCTGTTTTTT. Translation: CARRPDRETGELFF.

As concerns this clonotype: The junction differs from germline at one of its ends, possibly a read error. This chain connects TRBV11-2 to TRBJ2-3, with a weak D call TRBD1 (6 bases). The CDR3 totals 15 residues. Germline V gives CDR1 SGHAT, CDR2 FQNNGV. The DNA of the CDR3 is TGTGCCAGCAATGAATTCTGGACAGCCACAAATACGCAGTATTTT. It encodes CASNEFWTATNTQYF.